This is a list of T cell receptor beta chains from one sample in a study of lymphopenia after photon versus proton radiotherapy. The data were produced by immunoSEQ multiplex PCR, yet TCRdb's version contains in-frame clones alone and is incomplete. The sample has more than 30,000 clones, roughly nine tenths seen once; the top ten hold around 7%. The material sequenced was peripheral blood, taken from a patient treated with proton-based radiotherapy. All receptors come from a woman between 65 and 79 years old with pancreatic cancer. Some clones in this sample may be carry-over from other donors' samples. Both conserved end residues are part of each CDR3. The D gene is left open where the match is weak. A clone size is listed for some rows: how often the clone was seen (once, few, many), or a class if it is expanded.

abundance,j_gene,v_gene,d_gene,CDR3aa,CDR3nt
.,TRBJ2-7,TRBV5-1,TRBD1,CASSLAETGGYEQYF,TGCGCCAGCAGCTTGGCCGAGACAGGGGGCTACGAGCAGTACTTC
.,TRBJ1-1,TRBV28,.,CASSPLGGGTEAFF,TGTGCCAGCAGCCCTTTGGGAGGGGGCACTGAAGCTTTCTTT
once,TRBJ2-7,TRBV21-1,.,CASTRTGPYEQYF,TGTGCCAGCACCAGGACAGGCCCTTACGAGCAGTACTTC
.,TRBJ2-2,TRBV7-3,TRBD2,CASSPASGRSGGELFF,TGTGCCAGCAGCCCGGCTAGCGGGAGGTCGGGCGGGGAGCTGTTTTTT
.,TRBJ2-1,TRBV30,TRBD2,CAWSVRGGRAGNEQFF,TGTGCCTGGAGTGTACGGGGCGGGAGGGCCGGGAATGAGCAGTTCTTC
.,TRBJ1-5,TRBV4-2,TRBD1,CASSQDPGQGLEQPQHF,TGTGCCAGCAGCCAAGACCCGGGACAGGGGTTGGAGCAGCCCCAGCATTTT
.,TRBJ1-1,TRBV11-2,.,CASSLESLPGYGEAFF,TGTGCCAGCAGCTTAGAGTCCTTGCCGGGATATGGTGAAGCTTTCTTT
.,TRBJ2-3,TRBV5-4,.,CASSLNPATDTQYF,TGTGCCAGCAGCCTAAATCCTGCCACAGATACGCAGTATTTT
.,TRBJ2-7,TRBV28,.,CASSLAGRYEQYF,TGTGCCAGCAGTTTGGCAGGGCGCTACGAGCAGTACTTC
.,TRBJ2-7,TRBV28,TRBD2,CASSSLSSGYEQYF,TGTGCCAGCAGTTCCCTCTCTAGCGGGTACGAGCAGTACTTC
few,TRBJ2-1,TRBV7-9,TRBD2,CASSPTLAGVGKGEQFF,TGTGCCAGCAGCCCAACCCTAGCGGGAGTAGGAAAGGGTGAGCAGTTCTTC
.,TRBJ2-3,TRBV28,.,CASTTSGNTDTQYF,TGTGCCAGCACCACCTCGGGGAACACAGATACGCAGTATTTT
.,TRBJ2-1,TRBV10-2,TRBD1,CASTERDRGSNEQFF,TGCGCCAGCACCGAGAGGGACAGGGGGTCCAATGAGCAGTTCTTC
once,TRBJ2-1,TRBV6-6,.,CASSYLGSRSYNEQFF,TGTGCCAGCAGTTACTTGGGCAGCCGCTCCTACAATGAGCAGTTCTTC
.,TRBJ1-2,TRBV7-9,TRBD1,CASEREGALGYTF,TGTGCCAGCGAAAGGGAGGGGGCGCTTGGCTACACCTTC
.,TRBJ1-2,TRBV19,.,CASNVGYGYTF,TGTGCCAGTAACGTCGGCTATGGCTACACCTTC
.,TRBJ2-1,TRBV2,.,CASSPGLGAEQFF,TGTGCCAGCAGTCCCGGACTCGGTGCCGAGCAGTTCTTC
.,TRBJ2-1,TRBV9,TRBD2,CASSVTSGSEQFF,TGTGCCAGCAGCGTGACTAGCGGGAGTGAGCAGTTCTTC
.,TRBJ1-1,TRBV7-2,TRBD1,CASSRLRAGGIGTEAFF,TGTGCCAGCAGCCGACTACGGGCAGGGGGCATAGGCACTGAAGCTTTCTTT
.,TRBJ2-7,TRBV7-2,TRBD2,CASSLLAGGSSYEQYF,TGTGCCAGCAGCTTGCTAGCGGGAGGGAGCTCCTACGAGCAGTACTTC
.,TRBJ2-5,TRBV5-1,.,CASSLAKEFVETQYF,TGCGCCAGCAGCTTGGCCAAGGAATTTGTCGAGACCCAGTACTTC
.,TRBJ2-7,TRBV5-1,TRBD2,CASSVSSGLSYEQYF,TGCGCCAGCAGCGTTTCTAGCGGGCTTTCCTACGAGCAGTACTTC
.,TRBJ2-1,TRBV28,TRBD2,CASSWMRSGGYNEQFF,TGTGCCAGCAGTTGGATGAGAAGCGGGGGCTACAATGAGCAGTTCTTC
.,TRBJ2-3,TRBV5-1,.,CASSLGQQADTQYF,TGCGCCAGCAGCTTAGGACAACAAGCAGATACGCAGTATTTT
.,TRBJ2-4,TRBV27,TRBD2,CASSSSGRRVTKNIQYF,TGTGCCAGCAGTTCCAGCGGGAGAAGAGTAACCAAAAACATTCAGTACTTC
.,TRBJ1-5,TRBV6-5,.,CASSYSNRINQPQHF,TGTGCCAGCAGTTACTCGAATCGGATCAATCAGCCCCAGCATTTT
once,TRBJ2-5,TRBV27,.,CASSPGAQETQYF,TGTGCCAGCAGTCCCGGGGCTCAAGAGACCCAGTACTTC
.,TRBJ2-3,TRBV9,.,CASSVARRDTQYF,TGTGCCAGCAGCGTAGCCCGACGAGATACGCAGTATTTT
.,TRBJ2-2,TRBV29-1,.,CSVERTSGTGELFF,TGCAGCGTTGAAAGGACCTCGGGTACCGGGGAGCTGTTTTTT
.,TRBJ2-3,TRBV19,TRBD1,CASSLTSGGISTDTQYF,TGTGCCAGTAGTCTTACCTCAGGGGGCATAAGCACAGATACGCAGTATTTT
.,TRBJ2-5,TRBV19,TRBD2,CASSLGTSGRPQETQYF,TGTGCCAGTAGTCTAGGGACTAGCGGGAGGCCTCAAGAGACCCAGTACTTC
.,TRBJ2-7,TRBV10-2,TRBD2,CASSEWASGEYSYEQYF,TGCGCCAGCAGTGAATGGGCTAGCGGCGAATACTCCTACGAGCAGTACTTC
.,TRBJ2-7,TRBV4-1,TRBD2,CASSQGPSGTVSLEQYF,TGCGCCAGCAGCCAAGGGCCTAGCGGGACTGTTTCCCTCGAGCAGTACTTC
.,TRBJ2-7,TRBV30,.,CAWSAAYEQYF,TGTGCCTGGAGTGCAGCCTACGAGCAGTACTTC
.,TRBJ2-1,TRBV7-9,.,CASSLARLVSYNEQFF,TGTGCCAGCAGCTTAGCTCGTCTGGTCTCCTACAATGAGCAGTTCTTC
.,TRBJ2-2,TRBV6-6,.,CAVNPGPNPDTGELFF,TGTGCCGTCAACCCCGGGCCTAATCCCGACACCGGGGAGCTGTTTTTT
few,TRBJ2-4,TRBV7-9,.,CASSLEATGRDKNIQYF,TGTGCCAGCAGCTTAGAGGCGACAGGGAGGGACAAAAACATTCAGTACTTC
.,TRBJ1-2,TRBV28,.,CASRPEGGHYGYTF,TGTGCCAGCAGGCCGGAGGGGGGCCACTATGGCTACACCTTC
.,TRBJ2-1,TRBV9,TRBD2,CASSVESGRMNEQFF,TGTGCCAGCAGCGTAGAGAGCGGGAGGATGAATGAGCAGTTCTTC
once,TRBJ2-2,TRBV6-1,TRBD2,CASSEAPSGRPDTGELFF,TGTGCCAGCAGTGAGGCCCCTAGCGGGAGGCCGGACACCGGGGAGCTGTTTTTT
.,TRBJ2-2,TRBV28,.,CASSESGPDTGELFF,TGTGCCAGCTCCGAATCCGGGCCCGATACCGGGGAGCTGTTTTTT
.,TRBJ1-4,TRBV7-8,TRBD1,CASSATGQGEKLFF,TGTGCCAGCAGCGCGACGGGACAGGGTGAAAAACTGTTTTTT
.,TRBJ2-2,TRBV5-1,TRBD2,CASSSQGLAGNTGELFF,TGCGCCAGCAGCTCCCAAGGACTAGCGGGTAACACCGGGGAGCTGTTTTTT
once,TRBJ2-3,TRBV5-1,TRBD2,CASGPTSGSADTQYF,TGCGCCAGCGGGCCGACTAGCGGGAGTGCAGATACGCAGTATTTT
.,TRBJ1-1,TRBV2,TRBD1,CASRNTGVPEAFF,TGTGCCAGCAGAAATACAGGGGTCCCTGAAGCTTTCTTT
.,TRBJ2-1,TRBV7-2,.,CASSLGPHYNEQFF,TGTGCCAGCAGCTTAGGGCCCCACTACAATGAGCAGTTCTTC
.,TRBJ2-3,TRBV7-2,.,CASSLGPGVVTDTQYF,TGTGCCAGCAGCTTAGGACCGGGAGTCGTCACAGATACGCAGTATTTT
.,TRBJ2-5,TRBV7-2,TRBD2,CASRARVAGGQTQYF,TGTGCCAGCAGGGCCCGGGTAGCGGGAGGTCAGACCCAGTACTTC
.,TRBJ1-4,TRBV6-1,.,CASSEGGANEKLFF,TGTGCCAGCAGTGAGGGGGGGGCAAATGAAAAACTGTTTTTT
.,TRBJ2-2,TRBV18,TRBD2,CASGDRAGGTTGELFF,TGTGCCAGCGGAGATAGGGCGGGAGGAACCACCGGGGAGCTGTTTTTT
.,TRBJ2-3,TRBV27,.,CASSLWTSTDTQYF,TGTGCCAGCAGTTTATGGACTAGCACAGATACGCAGTATTTT